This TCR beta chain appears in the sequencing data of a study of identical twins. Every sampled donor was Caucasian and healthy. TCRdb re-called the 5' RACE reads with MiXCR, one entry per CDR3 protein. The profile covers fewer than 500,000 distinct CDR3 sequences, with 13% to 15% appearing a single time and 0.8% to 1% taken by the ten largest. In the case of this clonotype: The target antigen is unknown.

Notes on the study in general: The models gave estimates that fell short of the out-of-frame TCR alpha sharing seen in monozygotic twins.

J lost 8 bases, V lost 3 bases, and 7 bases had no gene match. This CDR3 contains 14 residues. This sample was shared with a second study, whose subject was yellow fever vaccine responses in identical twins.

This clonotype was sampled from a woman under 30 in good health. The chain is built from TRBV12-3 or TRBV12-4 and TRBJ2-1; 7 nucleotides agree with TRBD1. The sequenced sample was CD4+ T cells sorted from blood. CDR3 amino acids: CASSLRQGVDEQFF. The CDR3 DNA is TGTGCCAGCAGTTTGAGGCAGGGGGTCGATGAGCAGTTCTTC.